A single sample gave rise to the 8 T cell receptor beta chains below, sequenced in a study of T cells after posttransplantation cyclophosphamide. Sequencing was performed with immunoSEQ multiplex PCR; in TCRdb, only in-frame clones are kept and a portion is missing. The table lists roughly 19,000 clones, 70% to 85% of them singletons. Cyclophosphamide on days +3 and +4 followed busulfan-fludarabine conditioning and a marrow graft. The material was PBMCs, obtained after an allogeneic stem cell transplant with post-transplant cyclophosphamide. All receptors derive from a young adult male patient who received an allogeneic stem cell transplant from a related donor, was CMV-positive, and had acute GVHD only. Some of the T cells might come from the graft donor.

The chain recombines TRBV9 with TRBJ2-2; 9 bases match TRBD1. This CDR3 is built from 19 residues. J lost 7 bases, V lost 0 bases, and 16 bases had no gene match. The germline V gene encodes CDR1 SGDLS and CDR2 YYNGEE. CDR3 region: CASSVALLRTGGKDGELFF. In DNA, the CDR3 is TGTGCCAGCAGCGTAGCCTTATTAAGAACAGGGGGCAAGGACGGGGAGCTGTTTTTT.

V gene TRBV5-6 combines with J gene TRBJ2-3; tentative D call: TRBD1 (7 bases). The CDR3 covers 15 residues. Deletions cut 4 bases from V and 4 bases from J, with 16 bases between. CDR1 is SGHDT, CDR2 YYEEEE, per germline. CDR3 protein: CASSPTGDWADTQYF. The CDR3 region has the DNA TGTGCCAGCAGCCCTACAGGGGACTGGGCAGATACGCAGTATTTT.

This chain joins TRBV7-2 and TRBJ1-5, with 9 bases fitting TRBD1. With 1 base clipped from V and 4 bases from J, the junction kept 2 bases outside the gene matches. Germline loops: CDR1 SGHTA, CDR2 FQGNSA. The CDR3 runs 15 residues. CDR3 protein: CASSLGGTGNQPQHF. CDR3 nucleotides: TGTGCCAGCAGCTTAGGAGGGACAGGGAATCAGCCCCAGCATTTT.

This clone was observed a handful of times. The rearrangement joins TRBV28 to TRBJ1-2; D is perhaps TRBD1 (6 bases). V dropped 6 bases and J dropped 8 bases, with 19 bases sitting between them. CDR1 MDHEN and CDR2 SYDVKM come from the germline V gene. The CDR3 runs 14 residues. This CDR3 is CASSPDQGRRGYTF. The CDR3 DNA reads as TGTGCCAGCAGCCCCGACCAGGGGCGCAGGGGCTACACCTTC.

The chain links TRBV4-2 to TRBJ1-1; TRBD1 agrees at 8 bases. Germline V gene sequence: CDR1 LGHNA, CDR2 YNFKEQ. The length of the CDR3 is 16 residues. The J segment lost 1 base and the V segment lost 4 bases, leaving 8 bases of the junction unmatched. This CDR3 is CASSPMPQGANTEAFF. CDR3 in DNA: TGTGCCAGCAGCCCAATGCCCCAGGGGGCGAACACTGAAGCTTTCTTT.

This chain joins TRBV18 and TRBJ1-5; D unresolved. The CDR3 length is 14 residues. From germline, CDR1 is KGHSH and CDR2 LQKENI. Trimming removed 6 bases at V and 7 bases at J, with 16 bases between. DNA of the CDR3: TGTGCCAGCTCCCCGATCCGGGCGGGACAGCCCCAGCATTTT. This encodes CASSPIRAGQPQHF.

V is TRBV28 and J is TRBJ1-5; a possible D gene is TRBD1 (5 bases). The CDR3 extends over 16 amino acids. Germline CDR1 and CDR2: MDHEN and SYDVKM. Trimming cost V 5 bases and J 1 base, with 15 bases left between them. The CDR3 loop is CASSPKAGRSNQPQHF. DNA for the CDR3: TGTGCCAGCAGTCCCAAGGCAGGGAGGAGCAATCAGCCCCAGCATTTT.

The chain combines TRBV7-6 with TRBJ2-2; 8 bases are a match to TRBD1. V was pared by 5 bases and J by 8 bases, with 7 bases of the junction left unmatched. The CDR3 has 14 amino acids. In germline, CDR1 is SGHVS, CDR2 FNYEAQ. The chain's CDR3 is CASSAGQGKGELFF. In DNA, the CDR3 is TGTGCCAGCAGCGCCGGACAGGGTAAAGGGGAGCTGTTTTTT.